This passage covers 25 T cell receptor beta chains from one sample sequenced in a study of cytomegalovirus exposure and HLA in healthy donors. The PCR ran on 60 Vbeta and 13 Jbeta primers. The protocol was immunoSEQ multiplex PCR, while the TCRdb copy is restricted to in-frame clones and leaves out a portion. The top ten clones hold 1% of a sample with more than 150,000 clones, about 82% of them seen once. Sequenced sample: PBMCs. These receptor sequences come from a woman aged 45-65 years in good health and CMV-seropositive.

The chain has TRBV9 and TRBJ2-1; D is possibly TRBD2 (5 bases). CDR1 and CDR2 from the germline V gene are SGDLS and YYNGEE. V shed 4 bases and J shed 0 bases, with 11 bases lying between them. This CDR3 spans 15 amino acids. CDR3 amino acids: CASSPARGSYNEQFF. As DNA, the CDR3 is TGTGCCAGCAGCCCCGCCCGGGGCTCCTACAATGAGCAGTTCTTC.

In its sample, this clone was seen a few times. One junction end does not reproduce the germline sequence, and a read error may be involved. V and J are TRBV4-3 and TRBJ1-2; 7 bases agree with TRBD1. Per the germline V gene, CDR1 is LGHNA and CDR2 is YSLEER. The CDR3 consists of 16 residues. CDR3 bases: TGCGCCTGCAGCCGGGAAGGGACAGTGTCTAACTATGGCTACACCTTC. Its protein is CACSREGTVSNYGYTF.

The V call is TRBV5-8, the J call TRBJ1-4, with a weak D call TRBD1 (5 bases). Per germline, CDR1 SGHTS and CDR2 YDEGEE. V shed 4 bases and J shed 4 bases, with 8 bases lying between them. CDR3 length equals 13 residues. For the CDR3, the DNA is TGTGCCAGCAGCGGGGGACTTAATGAAAAACTGTTTTTT. Translation: CASSGGLNEKLFF.

The genes are TRBV11-2 and TRBJ2-2, with D perhaps TRBD1 (5 bases). V dropped 2 bases and J dropped 0 bases, with 10 bases sitting between them. The CDR3 has 16 amino acids. CDR1 SGHAT and CDR2 FQNNGV come from the germline V gene. CDR3 DNA: TGTGCCAGCAGCTTACGACCAGGGACGAACACCGGGGAGCTGTTTTTT. Amino acids: CASSLRPGTNTGELFF.

This sequence joins TRBV6-5 and TRBJ1-6, with D unresolved. V shed 5 bases and J shed 6 bases, with 8 bases lying between them. CDR1 is MNHEY and CDR2 is SVGAGI in the germline V gene. The CDR3 has 13 residues. CDR3: CASSETFNSPLHF. CDR3 coding DNA: TGTGCCAGCAGTGAAACATTTAATTCACCCCTCCACTTT.

Concerning this clone: The junction departs from the called germline gene at one end, perhaps through a read error. This chain uses TRBV7-9 with TRBJ1-4; unclear D gene. CDR3 length: 15 residues. Germline V lookup: CDR1 SEHNR, CDR2 FQNEAQ (reference sequence). CDR3 protein: CSSSLHLGGGEKLFF. For the CDR3, the DNA is TGTTCCAGCAGCTTACATCTGGGAGGAGGGGAAAAACTGTTTTTT. The full variable domain, with the rest looked up from reference TRBV7-9 and TRBJ1-4, is DTGVSQNPRHKITKRGQNVTFRCDPISEHNRLYWYRQTLGQGPEFLTYFQNEAQLEKSRLLSDRFSAERPKGSFSTLEIQRTEQGDSAMYLCSSSLHLGGGEKLFFGSGTQLSVL.

The chain has TRBV5-6 and TRBJ2-7; 8 nucleotides agree with TRBD2. Germline CDR1 SGHDT, CDR2 YYEEEE. Germline trimming cut 0 bases from V and 6 bases from J; bases unmatched to any gene: 2. This CDR3 spans 13 amino acids. The DNA for the CDR3 is TGTGCCAGCAGCTTGGGCGGGGGGACCGAGCAGTACTTC. This codes for CASSLGGGTEQYF.

This clone occurred a few times. This sequence joins TRBV11-2 and TRBJ1-5; D may be TRBD1 (5 bases). The germline V gene has CDR1 SGHAT and CDR2 FQNNGV. The length of the CDR3 is 15 residues. Trimming cost V 5 bases and J 8 bases, with 19 bases left between them. CDR3 residues: CASSHPTGRVEPQHF. Written as DNA, the CDR3 is TGTGCCAGCAGCCACCCCACAGGTAGGGTAGAGCCCCAGCATTTT.

The chain uses TRBV7-2 and TRBJ2-3; perhaps TRBD2 as D (7 bases). This CDR3 contains 17 residues. With 5 bases removed from V and 3 bases from J, the gap between germline ends came to 21 bases. In germline, CDR1 is SGHTA, CDR2 FQGNSA. The CDR3 DNA sequence: TGTGCCAGCAGCACTACTAGGGGGGGAGTCACGACAGATACGCAGTATTTT. This sequence encodes CASSTTRGGVTTDTQYF. Full variable domain (missing parts from reference TRBV7-2 and TRBJ2-3): GAGVSQSPSNKVTEKGKDVELRCDPISGHTALYWYRQSLGQGLEFLIYFQGNSAPDKSGLPSDRFSAERTGGSVSTLTIQRTQQEDSAVYLCASSTTRGGVTTDTQYFGPGTRLTVL.

The chain couples TRBV19 to TRBJ1-2; D unclear. CDR3 length: 14 amino acids. Germline CDR1 LNHDA, CDR2 SQIVND (reference sequence). Trimming shortened V by 2 bases and J by 4 bases, and 11 bases separated the two germline ends. CDR3 DNA sequence: TGTGCCAGTAGTATACAACAGATGACCTATGGCTACACCTTC. This codes for CASSIQQMTYGYTF.

V and J are TRBV27 and TRBJ1-5; weak D call: TRBD1 (5 bases). V was shortened by 4 bases and J by 12 bases, with 10 bases between the two germline ends. Germline CDR1 MNHEY, CDR2 SMNVEV (reference sequence). This CDR3 is 11 amino acids long. The CDR3 bases are TGTGCCAGCAGTTCGGGGGGGATCCAGCATTTT. Translation gives CASSSGGIQHF.

The chain joins TRBV19 to TRBJ1-1; 7 bases map to TRBD1. This CDR3 has 14 amino acids. V was pared by 5 bases and J by 0 bases, with 3 bases of the junction left unmatched. Germline V gives CDR1 LNHDA, CDR2 SQIVND (reference sequence). The CDR3 DNA reads as TGTGCCAGTAGTTCAGACAGGGTGAACACTGAAGCTTTCTTT. Its protein product is CASSSDRVNTEAFF. Combining the CDR3 with reference TRBV19 and TRBJ1-1 gives the whole variable domain DGGITQSPKYLFRKEGQNVTLSCEQNLNHDAMYWYRQDPGQGLRLIYYSQIVNDFQKGDIAEGYSVSREKKESFPLTVTSAQKNPTAFYLCASSSDRVNTEAFFGQGTRLTVV.

This clone was observed a handful of times. The chain combines TRBV16 with TRBJ1-3; 9 bases agree with TRBD1. In germline, CDR1 is KGHSY, CDR2 FQNENV. With V trimmed by 2 bases and J by 3 bases, 2 bases remained unmatched. The CDR3 spans 15 residues. The CDR3 DNA sequence: TGTGCCAGCAGCCAACGGGACAGGGTTGGAAACACCATATATTTT. Amino acid sequence: CASSQRDRVGNTIYF.

J is TRBJ2-1 and V is TRBV5-4; 13 nucleotides match TRBD2. Trimming took 0 bases from V and 6 from J; bases not matched to a gene: 6. Germline V gene sequence: CDR1 SGHNT, CDR2 YYREEE (reference sequence). This CDR3 has 17 amino acids. The CDR3 reads CASSLELAGGPSNEQFF. CDR3 sequence (DNA): TGTGCCAGCAGCTTGGAACTAGCGGGAGGGCCTTCCAATGAGCAGTTCTTC. The full variable domain, with the rest looked up from reference TRBV5-4 and TRBJ2-1, is ETGVTQSPTHLIKTRGQQVTLRCSSQSGHNTVSWYQQALGQGPQFIFQYYREEENGRGNFPPRFSGLQFPNYSSELNVNALELDDSALYLCASSLELAGGPSNEQFFGPGTRLTVL.

This rearrangement joins TRBV6-5 to TRBJ2-5; the match to TRBD2 covers 7 bases. The CDR3 spans 16 residues. Unmatched junction bases numbered 13, after V lost 4 bases and J lost 5 bases. CDR1 is MNHEY and CDR2 is SVGAGI in the germline V gene. CDR3 region: CASSSGGGFRKETQYF. CDR3 nucleotide sequence: TGTGCCAGCAGTTCTGGGGGGGGGTTTCGTAAGGAGACCCAGTACTTC.

The genes are TRBV5-4 and TRBJ2-7; D remains unclear. The CDR3 length is 12 residues. V shed 0 bases and J shed 2 bases, with 3 bases lying between them. CDR1 SGHNT and CDR2 YYREEE come from the germline V gene (reference sequence). The CDR3 nucleotides read TGTGCCAGCAGCTTGGACACCTACGAGCAGTACTTC. Amino acid sequence: CASSLDTYEQYF. The complete variable domain, with remaining parts taken from reference TRBV5-4 and TRBJ2-7, reads ETGVTQSPTHLIKTRGQQVTLRCSSQSGHNTVSWYQQALGQGPQFIFQYYREEENGRGNFPPRFSGLQFPNYSSELNVNALELDDSALYLCASSLDTYEQYFGPGTRLTVT.

This clone was counted a few times. This chain links TRBV28 with TRBJ2-7, with 9 bases identical to TRBD1. Germline V gene data show CDR1 as MDHEN and CDR2 as SYDVKM. The J segment lost 4 bases and the V segment lost 8 bases, leaving 30 bases of the junction unmatched. The CDR3 consists of 21 residues. The CDR3 spells CASRFSKGTGNVHSTRYEQYF. The CDR3, as DNA: TGTGCCAGCCGATTCTCGAAAGGGACAGGGAATGTCCACAGTACACGGTACGAGCAGTACTTC.

The V and J genes are TRBV27 and TRBJ1-2, with TRBD1 as a possible D gene (6 bases). The CDR3 has 18 residues. V shed 1 base and J shed 5 bases, with 23 bases lying between them. Germline CDR1 and CDR2: MNHEY and SMNVEV (reference sequence). The CDR3 DNA reads TGTGCCAGCAGTTTATATACAGGGACGGTATCTGGCTGGTATGGCTACACCTTC. It specifies CASSLYTGTVSGWYGYTF.

The gene calls are TRBV28 and TRBJ2-5; TRBD2 is a possible D gene (6 bases). Trimming took 3 bases from V and 11 from J, leaving 13 bases between them. In germline, CDR1 is MDHEN, CDR2 SYDVKM. The CDR3 is made up of 12 amino acids. CDR3 protein: CASSFGSREQYF. The DNA for the CDR3 is TGTGCCAGCAGTTTTGGGTCCCGGGAGCAGTACTTC.

The chain is built from TRBV6-5 and TRBJ2-7; TRBD1 might be the D (5 bases). The V gene lost 2 bases and the J gene lost 3 bases, with 8 bases spanning the gap. From germline, CDR1 is MNHEY and CDR2 SVGAGI. The CDR3 has 13 residues. The chain's CDR3 is CASSYVDSYEQYF. The CDR3 DNA sequence: TGTGCCAGCAGTTACGTCGACAGCTACGAGCAGTACTTC.

The chain carries TRBV28 and TRBJ1-5; TRBD1 might be the D (6 bases). V gave up 2 bases and J gave up 2 bases, with 10 bases separating them. CDR1 is MDHEN and CDR2 is SYDVKM in the germline V gene. This CDR3 is 15 amino acids long. The CDR3 bases are TGTGCCAGCAGTTTACGGGGGGCGGGCAATCAGCCCCAGCATTTT. This gives the protein CASSLRGAGNQPQHF. The full variable domain, completed using reference TRBV28 and TRBJ1-5, is DVKVTQSSRYLVKRTGEKVFLECVQDMDHENMFWYRQDPGLGLRLIYFSYDVKMKEKGDIPEGYSVSREKKERFSLILESASTNQTSMYLCASSLRGAGNQPQHFGDGTRLSIL.

This clone was seen a few times. V gene TRBV5-4 combines with J gene TRBJ1-1, with TRBD1 matching 7 bases. The CDR3 sequence is 15 residues long. Germline V CDR1 and CDR2: SGHNT, YYREEE (reference sequence). V was pared by 2 bases and J by 2 bases, with 6 bases of the junction left unmatched. The CDR3 sequence is CASSFWTGVNTEAFF. The CDR3 DNA sequence: TGTGCCAGCAGCTTCTGGACAGGCGTTAACACTGAAGCTTTCTTT.

This chain links TRBV27 with TRBJ2-3; 14 bases line up with TRBD2. CDR1 and CDR2 (germline): MNHEY, SMNVEV (reference sequence). V shed 4 bases and J 4 bases; nucleotides not matched to a gene: 16. This CDR3 is 20 amino acids long. The DNA for the CDR3 is TGTGCCAGCAGTTCAAGACGACTAGCGGGAGGGCCTAATTCTCCAGATACGCAGTATTTT. Residues: CASSSRRLAGGPNSPDTQYF.

This chain links TRBV18 with TRBJ1-3; a weak D match, TRBD1 (5 bases). Germline lookup yields CDR1 KGHSH and CDR2 LQKENI. The CDR3 loop spans 17 amino acids. Trimming took 4 bases from V and 0 from J, leaving 16 bases between them. The CDR3 DNA follows: TGTGCCAGCTCACGGAGCGAGGGACTCAACTCTGGAAACACCATATATTTT. The encoded protein is CASSRSEGLNSGNTIYF.

Here the CDR3 reads CASSEAGVSYNEQFF. The CDR3 coding sequence is TGTGCCAGCAGCGAGGCAGGGGTGTCCTACAATGAGCAGTTCTTC. The chain couples TRBV9 to TRBJ2-1; TRBD1 might be the D (6 bases). This CDR3 is built from 15 residues. The germline CDR1 and CDR2 sequences are SGDLS and YYNGEE. V lost 3 bases and J lost 1, with 11 bases in between.